This T cell receptor beta chain derives from a study of blood T cell repertoires in COVID-19. Study as a whole: There were acute and convalescent COVID-19 samples, and they came from the United States, Italy and Spain. Sample material is recorded as cDNA or gDNA derived from T cells, B-cell-depleted T cells, or PBMCs.

Authors' methods: Amplification from reference gene primers served as the basis for estimated nucleated cell counts. Sequenced by immunoSEQ multiplex PCR; TCRdb stores in-frame clones only, minus some. V, J and clone size were drawn from that table, and D and trimming were deduced from the DNA. The table has some 520,000 clones, about 91% seen once. While infection was still active, Seattle patients were enrolled and then followed longitudinally. The TCR was taken from a man aged 18 to 30 with COVID-19, enrolled during active disease. Source material: peripheral blood.

The DNA of the CDR3 is TGTGCCAGCAGCTTAGATAGCTGGAGGGTAGAGAGGGAGACCCAGTACTTC. Protein: CASSLDSWRVERETQYF. V usage is TRBV7-9 and J usage is TRBJ2-5; D might be TRBD2 (6 bases). Germline assignment: CDR1 SEHNR and CDR2 FQNEAQ (reference sequence). V dropped 1 base and J dropped 5 bases, with 20 bases sitting between them. This CDR3 has 17 amino acids.